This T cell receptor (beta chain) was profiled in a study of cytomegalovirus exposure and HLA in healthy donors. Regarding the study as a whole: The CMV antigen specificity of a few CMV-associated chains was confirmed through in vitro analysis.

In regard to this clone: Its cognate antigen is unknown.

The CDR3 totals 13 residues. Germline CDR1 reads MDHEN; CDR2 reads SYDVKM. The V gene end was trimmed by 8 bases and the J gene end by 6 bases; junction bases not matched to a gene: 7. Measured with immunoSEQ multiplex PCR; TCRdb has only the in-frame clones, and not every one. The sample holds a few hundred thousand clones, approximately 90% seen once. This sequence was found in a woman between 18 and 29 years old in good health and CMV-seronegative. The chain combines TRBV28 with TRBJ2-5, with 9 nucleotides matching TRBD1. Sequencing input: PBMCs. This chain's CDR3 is CASGTGIEKTQYF. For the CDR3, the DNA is TGTGCCAGCGGGACAGGGATCGAGAAGACCCAGTACTTC.